This T cell receptor (beta chain) was documented in a study of STAT5B mutations in CD4+ large granular lymphocyte leukemia. General study findings and limits: CD4-sorted patient repertoires seemed more clonal than healthy CD4+ repertoires. Compared with healthy controls (2/35), patient top clones favored TRBV06 (8/27). Data were not HLA-matched across samples.

The assay was run at survey level. Sequenced by immunoSEQ multiplex PCR; TCRdb stores in-frame clones only, minus some. In the table there are tens of thousands of clones, roughly 79% of which are singletons. A few counts support this clone. Antigen: not known. CDR1 and CDR2 from the germline V gene are SGHRS and YFSETQ. This CDR3 comprises 12 residues. J gave up 6 bases and V 3 bases, and 0 bases lay outside the gene matches. The clonotype was recovered from a human donor in good health. This chain uses TRBV5-1 with TRBJ1-1; TRBD1 agrees at 9 bases. Source material: CD4+ T cells from blood buffy coats. CDR3 region: CASSWDRAEAFF. CDR3 DNA: TGCGCCAGCAGCTGGGACAGGGCTGAAGCTTTCTTT. The full variable domain, in which reference TRBV5-1 and TRBJ1-1 provide the parts outside the CDR3, is KAGVTQTPRYLIKTRGQQVTLSCSPISGHRSVSWYQQTPGQGLQFLFEYFSETQRNKGNFPGRFSGRQFSNSRSEMNVSTLELGDSALYLCASSWDRAEAFFGQGTRLTVV.